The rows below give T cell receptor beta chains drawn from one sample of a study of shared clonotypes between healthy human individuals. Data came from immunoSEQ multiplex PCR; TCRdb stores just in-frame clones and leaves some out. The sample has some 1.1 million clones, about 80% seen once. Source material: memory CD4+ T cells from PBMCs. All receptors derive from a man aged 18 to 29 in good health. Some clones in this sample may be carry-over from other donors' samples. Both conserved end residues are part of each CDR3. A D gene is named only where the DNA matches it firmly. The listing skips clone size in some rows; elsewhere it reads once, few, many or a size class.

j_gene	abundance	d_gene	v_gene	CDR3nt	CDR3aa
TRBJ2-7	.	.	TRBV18	TGTGCCAGCTCACCGGGGGGCCACGAGCAGTACTTC	CASSPGGHEQYF
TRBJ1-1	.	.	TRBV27	TGTGCCAGCAGACCCGAACAGGGAAGGCCTGAAGCTTTCTTT	CASRPEQGRPEAFF
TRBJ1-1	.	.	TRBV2	TGTGCCAGCAGTAAGTCAACGAACACTGAAGCTTTCTTT	CASSKSTNTEAFF
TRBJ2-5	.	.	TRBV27	TGTGCCAGCAGTGGAAATGGGGGAGAGACCCAGTACTTC	CASSGNGGETQYF
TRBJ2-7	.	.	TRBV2	TGTGCCAGCGGGGCTTTCCCCTACGAGCAGTACTTC	CASGAFPYEQYF
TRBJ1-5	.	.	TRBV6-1	TGTGCCAGCAGTGAAATGGTAGTGGTCAATCAGCCCCAGCATTTT	CASSEMVVVNQPQHF
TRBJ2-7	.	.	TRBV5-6	TGTGCCAGCAATCGCAGGGAGCAGTACTTC	CASNRREQYF
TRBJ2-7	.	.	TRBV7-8	TGTGCCAGCAGCTACGCGGGTTACTACGAGCAGTACTTC	CASSYAGYYEQYF
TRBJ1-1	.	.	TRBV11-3	TGTGCCAGCAGCCTAGCCCCCGGGGGCGGCACTGAAGCTTTCTTT	CASSLAPGGGTEAFF
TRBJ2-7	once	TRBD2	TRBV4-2	TGTGCCAGCAGCCCGCAAGGGACTAGTCAGTACGAGCAGTACTTC	CASSPQGTSQYEQYF
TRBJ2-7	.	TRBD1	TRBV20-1	TGCAGACCGGGACAGACCTACGAGCAGTACTTC	CRPGQTYEQYF
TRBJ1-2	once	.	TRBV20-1	TGCAGTGCTAGAGTAGACGTTGGCTACACCTTC	CSARVDVGYTF
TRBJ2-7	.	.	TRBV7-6	TGTGCCAGCAGCTTAGTGTCCGGGAACGAGCAGTACTTC	CASSLVSGNEQYF
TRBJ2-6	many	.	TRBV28	TGTGCCACCGGAGGGGCAGCCGGGGCCAACGTCCTGACTTTC	CATGGAAGANVLTF
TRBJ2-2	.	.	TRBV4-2	TGTGCCAGCAGCCTGGGAGCCTCGAGGGGCTCCGGGGAGCTGTTTTTT	CASSLGASRGSGELFF
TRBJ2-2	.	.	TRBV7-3	TGTGCCAGCAGCCCCCCTGGTGGATCTAACACCGGGGAGCTGTTTTTT	CASSPPGGSNTGELFF
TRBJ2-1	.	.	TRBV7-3	TGTGCCAGCAGCGAGACTAGGAGCTCCTACAATGAGCAGTTCTTC	CASSETRSSYNEQFF
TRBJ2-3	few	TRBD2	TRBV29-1	TGCAGCACCACAGGGGTAGCGGGAGACACAGATACGCAGTATTTT	CSTTGVAGDTDTQYF
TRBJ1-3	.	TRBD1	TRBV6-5	TGTGCCAGCAGTCCTACAGGGGTAGAAGGAAACACCATATATTTT	CASSPTGVEGNTIYF
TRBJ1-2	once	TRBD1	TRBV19	TGTGCCAGTAGTCCCCCCTCCGGGACAGGGAATGGCTACACCTTC	CASSPPSGTGNGYTF
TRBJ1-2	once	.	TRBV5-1	TGCGCCAGCAGCTTGGGGATTTCCGATGGCTACACCTTC	CASSLGISDGYTF
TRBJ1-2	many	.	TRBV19	TGTGCCAGTAGGCCAGTGGGGCAAGCTAACTATGGCTACACCTTC	CASRPVGQANYGYTF
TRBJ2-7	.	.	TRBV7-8	TGTGCCAGCAGCTTAGGTGTAGGCGGGGACTTCGCGTCCCCATACGAGCAGTACTTC	CASSLGVGGDFASPYEQYF
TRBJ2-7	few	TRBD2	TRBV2	TGTGCCAGCAGTGAAGCGGGCCTAGCGGTGGGAAAGCAGTACTTC	CASSEAGLAVGKQYF
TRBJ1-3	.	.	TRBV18	TGTGCCAGCTCACCAATGCAAGCAGGGGACACCATATATTTT	CASSPMQAGDTIYF
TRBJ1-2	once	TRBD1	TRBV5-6	TGTGCCAGCAGCCGAACAGGGGGCCTGGGCTATGGCTACACCTTC	CASSRTGGLGYGYTF
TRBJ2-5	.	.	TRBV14	TGTGCCAGCAGCCAAGATTACACGGCACTAAGGCAAGAGACCCAGTACTTC	CASSQDYTALRQETQYF
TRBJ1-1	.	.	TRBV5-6	TGTGCCAGCAGCCACACGACAGGGAACACTGAAGCTTTCTTT	CASSHTTGNTEAFF
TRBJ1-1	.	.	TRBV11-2	TGTGCCAGCAGCTCCTGGACCCGTGAGGAAGCTTTCTTT	CASSSWTREEAFF
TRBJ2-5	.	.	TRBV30	TGTGCCTGGATCTCGCTAGCGCTGGAGACCCAGTACTTC	CAWISLALETQYF
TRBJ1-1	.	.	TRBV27	TGTGCCTCCGGACCGGGACGGTGGAACACTGAAGCTTTCTTT	CASGPGRWNTEAFF
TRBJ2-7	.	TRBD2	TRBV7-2	TGTGCCAGCAGCTTAGTCGCTAGCGGGAGCGGCGAGCAGTACTTC	CASSLVASGSGEQYF
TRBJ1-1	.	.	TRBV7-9	TGTGCCAGCAGCTTGGACAGTATTAACACTGAAGCTTTCTTT	CASSLDSINTEAFF
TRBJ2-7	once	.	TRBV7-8	TGTGCCAGCAGCTTAGGAGTACTCGAGGTTTACGAGCAGTACTTC	CASSLGVLEVYEQYF
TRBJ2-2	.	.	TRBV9	TGTGCCAGCAGCGTAGGTACTAGCCCAAACACCGGGGAGCTGTTTTTT	CASSVGTSPNTGELFF
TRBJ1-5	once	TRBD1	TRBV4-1	TGCGCCAGCAGCCCAAGTTTGCAGGGGGATGTAGGCAATCAGCCCCAGCATTTT	CASSPSLQGDVGNQPQHF
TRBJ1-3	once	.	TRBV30	TGTGCCTGGAGTGTAGGAGGGGCCGGAAACACCATATATTTT	CAWSVGGAGNTIYF
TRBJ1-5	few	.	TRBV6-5	TGTGCCAGCAGTAAACAGGGAAGGGATCAGCCCCAGCATTTT	CASSKQGRDQPQHF
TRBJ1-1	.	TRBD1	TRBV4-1	TGCGCCAGCAGCCAAGTACAGGGGACCTTGAACACTGAAGCTTTCTTT	CASSQVQGTLNTEAFF
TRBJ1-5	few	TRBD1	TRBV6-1	TGTGCCAGCAGTGAGGACAGGGCTCAGCCCCAGCATTTT	CASSEDRAQPQHF
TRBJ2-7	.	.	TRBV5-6	TGTGCCAGCAGCTTGGGACTGGATTCATACGAGCAGTACTTC	CASSLGLDSYEQYF
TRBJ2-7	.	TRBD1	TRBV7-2	TGTGCCAGCAGCTTAGGGCCAGGGGGCAGGCTGTCCTACGAGCAGTACTTC	CASSLGPGGRLSYEQYF
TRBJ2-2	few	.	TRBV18	TGTGCCAGCTCACCACTCCAGGTGAACACCGGGGAGCTGTTTTTT	CASSPLQVNTGELFF
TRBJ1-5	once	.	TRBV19	TGTGCCAGTAGTACCCTACAACAGGGCCTACAGCCCCAGCATTTT	CASSTLQQGLQPQHF
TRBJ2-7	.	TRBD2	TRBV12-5	TGTGCTAGTGGTTTGCCCCGGACAGCCTGGACTAGCGGGAGATGGGGAGTTCACGAGCAGTACTTC	CASGLPRTAWTSGRWGVHEQYF
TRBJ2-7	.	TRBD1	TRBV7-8	TGTGCCAGCAGTTCGGGACAGAACTACGAGCAGTACTTC	CASSSGQNYEQYF
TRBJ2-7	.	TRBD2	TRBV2	TGTGCCAGCAGCCCCGGGACTAGCGGGACCTACGAGCAGTACTTC	CASSPGTSGTYEQYF
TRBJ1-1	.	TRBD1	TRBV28	TGTGCCAGCAGCTGGACAGGGGGCACTGAAGCTTTCTTT	CASSWTGGTEAFF
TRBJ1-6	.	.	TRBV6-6	TGTGCCAGCAGTTACTCGGGGGGCTCTTCACCCCTCCACTTT	CASSYSGGSSPLHF
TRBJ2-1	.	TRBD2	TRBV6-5	TGTGCCAGCAGCTTACTAGCGGGAGTGAGCAATGAGCAGTTCTTC	CASSLLAGVSNEQFF
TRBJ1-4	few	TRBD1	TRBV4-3	TGCGCCAGCAGCCAAGGACAGGGTGGGGTAGGAGAAAAACTGTTTTTT	CASSQGQGGVGEKLFF
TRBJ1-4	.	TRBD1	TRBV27	TGTGCCAGCAGTTTCAGGACAGGGGTGGAAAAACTGTTTTTT	CASSFRTGVEKLFF
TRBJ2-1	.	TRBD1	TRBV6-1	TGTGCCAGCAGATTGGACAGGGGATCGTACAATGAGCAGTTCTTC	CASRLDRGSYNEQFF
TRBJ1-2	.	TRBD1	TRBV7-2	TGTGCCAGCAGCCGACCGGGACAGAACTATGGCTACACCTTC	CASSRPGQNYGYTF
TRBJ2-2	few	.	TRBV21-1	TGTGCCAGCAGCAAAGACTATGTACCTTCACCGGAGGAGCTGTTTTTT	CASSKDYVPSPEELFF